This T cell receptor (beta chain) came from a study of PD-L1 blockade in urothelial cancer. This CDR3 has 17 residues. V was pared by 2 bases and J by 3 bases, with 3 bases of the junction left unmatched. In germline, CDR1 is MGHDK, CDR2 SYGVNS. Time point of the sample: peripheral blood 6 weeks after treatment start. Per patient, between 1 and 8 samples were collected at pretreatment and on-treatment time points. The repertoire was sequenced with immunoSEQ multiplex PCR; TCRdb's copy has only in-frame clones and lacks some. Among around 120,000 clones, 80% to 90% were seen once, and the ten largest hold 1.7%.

The chain carries TRBV25-1 and TRBJ2-2, with TRBD2 matching over 13 bases. This material consisted of PBMCs, taken around atezolizumab (anti-PD-L1) treatment. This receptor was identified in a man in his 60s with urothelial cancer. Here the CDR3 DNA reads TGTGCCAGCAGTGAAGCGGGGACTAGCGGGGACACCGGGGAGCTGTTTTTT. As protein: CASSEAGTSGDTGELFF.